A single T cell receptor beta chain is shown here with its context. The data were obtained in a study of blood T cell repertoires in COVID-19. For the study at large: T cells, B-cell-depleted T cells, or PBMCs supplied cDNA or gDNA.

The participants were between about 18 and 95 years old and came from 24 US areas. Participant-given clinical history determined each cohort assignment. Measured with immunoSEQ multiplex PCR; TCRdb has only the in-frame clones, and not every one. The sample holds around 140,000 clones, around 87% seen once. The germline V gene has CDR1 MNHEY and CDR2 SVGAGI. With 8 bases removed from V and 7 bases from J, the gap between germline ends came to 8 bases. CDR3 length: 10 amino acids. The clonotype was recovered from a man in his sixties who had recovered from COVID-19. V gene TRBV6-5 combines with J gene TRBJ1-1; D is unresolved. Material: PBMCs or T cells enriched from blood (not recorded which). The CDR3 region has the DNA TGTGCCAGCCTCGAGGTTGAAGCTTTCTTT. Its protein product is CASLEVEAFF.